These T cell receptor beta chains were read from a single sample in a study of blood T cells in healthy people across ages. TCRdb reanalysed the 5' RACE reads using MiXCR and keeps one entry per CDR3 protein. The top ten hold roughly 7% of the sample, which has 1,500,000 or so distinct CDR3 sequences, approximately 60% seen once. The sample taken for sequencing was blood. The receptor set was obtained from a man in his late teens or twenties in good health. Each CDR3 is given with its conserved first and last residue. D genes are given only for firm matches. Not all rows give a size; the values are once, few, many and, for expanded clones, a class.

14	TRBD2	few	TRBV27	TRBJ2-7	TGTGCCAGCAGTATAAAAGCGGGGGCCTACGAGCAGTACTTC	CASSIKAGAYEQYF
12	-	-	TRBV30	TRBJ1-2	TGTGCCTGGGAGAGGGCGGTCTATGGCTACACCTTC	CAWERAVYGYTF
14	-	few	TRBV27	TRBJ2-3	TGTGCCAGCAGTTTAGCTGAGGCCACAGATACGCAGTATTTT	CASSLAEATDTQYF
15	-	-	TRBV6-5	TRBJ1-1	TGTGCCAGCAGTTACGCGGGAAGCCTTGTTCTAGGGGCTTTCTTT	CASSYAGSLVLGAFF
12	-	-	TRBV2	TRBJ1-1	TGTGCCAGCGGTTCCGGAGGAACTGAAGCTTTCTTT	CASGSGGTEAFF
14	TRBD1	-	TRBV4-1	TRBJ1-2	TGCGCCAGCAGCCAAGATGGGACAGGGGAAGGCTGCACCTTC	CASSQDGTGEGCTF
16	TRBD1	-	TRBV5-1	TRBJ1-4	TGTGCCAGCAGCTTGGACAGGTTCGCAACTAATGAAAAACTGTTTTTT	CASSLDRFATNEKLFF
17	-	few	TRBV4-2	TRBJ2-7	TGTGCCAGCAGCCAAGATCCCGGGCAGGGTTACTCCTACGAGCAGTACTTC	CASSQDPGQGYSYEQYF
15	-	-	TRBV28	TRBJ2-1	TGTGCCAGCAGTTTCGCAGGGGAAACCTACAATGAGCAGTTCTTC	CASSFAGETYNEQFF
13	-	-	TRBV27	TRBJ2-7	TGTGCCAACAGAAAGGACAGTTCATACGAGCAGTACTTC	CANRKDSSYEQYF
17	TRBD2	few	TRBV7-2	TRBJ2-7	TGTGCCAGCAGCTTAGACCCAACTAGCGGGAGGGCCAACGAGCAGTACTTC	CASSLDPTSGRANEQYF
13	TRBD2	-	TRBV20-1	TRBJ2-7	TGCAGTGCTTTCGGGACTACCTCCTACGAGCAGTACTTC	CSAFGTTSYEQYF
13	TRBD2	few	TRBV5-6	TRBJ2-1	TGTGCCAGCAGCCCAATCGGGGGGATTGAGCAGTTCTTC	CASSPIGGIEQFF
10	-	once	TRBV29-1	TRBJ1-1	TGCAGCGTATCCGGGGGTGCAGCTTTCTTT	CSVSGGAAFF
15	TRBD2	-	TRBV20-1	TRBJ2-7	TGCAGTGCTAGAAGGACTAGCGGGATAGTATGGGAGCAGTACTTC	CSARRTSGIVWEQYF
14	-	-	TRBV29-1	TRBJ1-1	TGCAGCGTTGAATCCGTCAGGGTGGAAACTGAAGCTTTCTTT	CSVESVRVETEAFF
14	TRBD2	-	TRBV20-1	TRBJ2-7	TGCAGTGTAACCGGGACTAGCGGAGACTACGAGCAGTACTTC	CSVTGTSGDYEQYF
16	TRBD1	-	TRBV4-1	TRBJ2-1	TGCGCCAGCAGCCAACAAACCGGGACAGAGGACAATGAGCAGTTCTTC	CASSQQTGTEDNEQFF
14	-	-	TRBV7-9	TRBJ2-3	TGTGCCAGCAGCTTAGTTGTAGACACAGATACGCAGTATTTT	CASSLVVDTDTQYF
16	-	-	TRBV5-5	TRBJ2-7	TGTGCCAGCAGCCTCTGGGGCGGCGGAGAGCCCCACGAGCAGTACTTC	CASSLWGGGEPHEQYF
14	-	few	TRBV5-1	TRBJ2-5	TGCGCCAGCAGCTTGACATCCCCAGAGGAGACCCAGTACTTC	CASSLTSPEETQYF
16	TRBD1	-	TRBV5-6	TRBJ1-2	TGTGCCAGCAGCCCCCCGGACAGGGCTACTGCCTATGGCTACACCTTC	CASSPPDRATAYGYTF
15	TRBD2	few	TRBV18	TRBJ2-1	TGTGCCAGCGCTCATACGTGGGAGGGAAGTTATGAGCAGTTCTTC	CASAHTWEGSYEQFF
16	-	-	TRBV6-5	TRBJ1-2	TGTGCCAGCAGTCTCGGTGGGGGGGAGACCAACTATGGCTACACCTTC	CASSLGGGETNYGYTF
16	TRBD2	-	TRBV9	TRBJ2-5	TGTGCCAGCAGCGTAGGAGCAGCGGGAGTCATAGAGACCCAGTACTTC	CASSVGAAGVIETQYF
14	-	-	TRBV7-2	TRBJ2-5	TGTGCCAGCAGCTTAGCTTCGAGTACCAAAGAGCAGTACTTC	CASSLASSTKEQYF
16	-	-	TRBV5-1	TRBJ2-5	TGCGCCAGCAGCTTACTCAGGGGTTACATTCAAGAGACCCAGTACTTC	CASSLLRGYIQETQYF
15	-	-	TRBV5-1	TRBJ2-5	TGCGCCAGCAGCAAGGACAGCCCCAAGCAAGAGACCCAGTACTTC	CASSKDSPKQETQYF
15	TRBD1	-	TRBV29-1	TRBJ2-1	TGCAGCGTTGGGTCGGGACAGGGGGCCCACAATGAGCAGTTCTTC	CSVGSGQGAHNEQFF
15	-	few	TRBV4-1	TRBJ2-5	TGCGCCAGCAGCCAAGATTCCAGGGTCCAAGAGACCCAGTACTTC	CASSQDSRVQETQYF
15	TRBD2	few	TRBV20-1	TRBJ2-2	TGCAGTGCTAGGAAGGGAGCGGGAGACACCGGGGAGCTGTTTTTT	CSARKGAGDTGELFF
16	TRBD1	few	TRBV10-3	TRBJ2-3	TGTGCCATCAGTGTCTCACAGGGGGCAGTGACAGATACGCAGTATTTT	CAISVSQGAVTDTQYF
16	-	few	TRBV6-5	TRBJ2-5	TGTGCCAGCAGTTACTCGCTAGCAGCTAAGGAGGAGACCCAGTACTTC	CASSYSLAAKEETQYF
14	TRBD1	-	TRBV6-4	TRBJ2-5	TGTGCCAGCAGTGACGGACAGGGGCAAGAGACCCAGTACTTC	CASSDGQGQETQYF
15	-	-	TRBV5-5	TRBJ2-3	TGTGCCAGCAGCCTGGACGGGACCAACACAGATACGCAGTATTTT	CASSLDGTNTDTQYF
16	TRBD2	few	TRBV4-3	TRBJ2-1	TGCGCCAGCAGCCACTCCGGACTAGCGGGGGGGCCTGAGCAGTTCTTC	CASSHSGLAGGPEQFF
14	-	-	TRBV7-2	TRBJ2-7	TGTGCCAGCAGCTTAGCCATGGGGGGTGGCGAGCAGTACTTC	CASSLAMGGGEQYF
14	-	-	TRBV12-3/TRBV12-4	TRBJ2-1	TGTGCCAGCACTCAAGGTGGGGGTTTTAATGAGCAGTTCTTC	CASTQGGGFNEQFF
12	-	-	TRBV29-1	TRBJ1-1	TGCAGCGTGGAAGAGATGAACACTGAAGCTTTCTTT	CSVEEMNTEAFF
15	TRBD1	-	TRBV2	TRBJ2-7	TGTGCCAGCGCTTACCCCGGGACAGGGTCCTACGAGCAGTACTTC	CASAYPGTGSYEQYF
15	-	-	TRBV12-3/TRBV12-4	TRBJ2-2	TGTGCCAGCACCCAGGGCAGGCTAGGGTCCGGGGAGCTGTTTTTT	CASTQGRLGSGELFF
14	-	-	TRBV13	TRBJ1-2	TGTGCCAGCAGCTTAGGTGGGGTTTACTATGGCTACACCTTC	CASSLGGVYYGYTF
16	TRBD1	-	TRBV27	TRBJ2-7	TGTGCCAGCAGTCCTCAGGGGGCGGGTAAATCCTACGAGCAGTACTTC	CASSPQGAGKSYEQYF
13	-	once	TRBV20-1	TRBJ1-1	TGCAGTGCTCGTCTATCGAGGTACGCTGAAGCTTTCTTT	CSARLSRYAEAFF
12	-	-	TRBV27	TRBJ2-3	TGTGCCAGCAGTTTTGCGGGGCATACGCAGTATTTT	CASSFAGHTQYF
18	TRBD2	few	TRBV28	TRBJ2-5	TGTGCCAGCAGTTCCCGGACTAGCGGGGGTTACGCCTCAAAGACCCAGTACTTC	CASSSRTSGGYASKTQYF
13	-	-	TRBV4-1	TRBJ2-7	TGCGCCAGCAGCCATGCCGGTGGGGGCGAGCAGTACTTC	CASSHAGGGEQYF
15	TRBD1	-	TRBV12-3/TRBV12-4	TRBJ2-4	TGTGCCAGCAGTTTGGGACAGGGGTCGAGCAATGAGCAGTACTTC	CASSLGQGSSNEQYF
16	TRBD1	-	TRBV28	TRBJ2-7	TGTGCCAGCAGTCCGCCGGGACAGAACGTCCCCTACGAGCAGTACTTC	CASSPPGQNVPYEQYF
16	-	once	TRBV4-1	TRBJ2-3	TGCGCCAGCAGCCAACCGACGCGGGGACACACAGATACGCAGTATTTT	CASSQPTRGHTDTQYF
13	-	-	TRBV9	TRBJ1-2	TGTGCCAGCAGCGTCAACCGGGGGGATGGCTACACCTTC	CASSVNRGDGYTF
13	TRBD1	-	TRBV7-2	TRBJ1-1	TGTGCCAGCAGCTCCGACAGGGCCCTACAACTTTTCTTT	CASSSDRALQLFF
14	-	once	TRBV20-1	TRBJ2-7	TGCAGTGCTAGAGATACGGCCGGCTCCTACGAGCAGTACTTC	CSARDTAGSYEQYF
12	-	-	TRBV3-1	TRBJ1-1	TGTGCCAGCAGCCCAGGACAGTGCCGGGCTTTCTTT	CASSPGQCRAFF
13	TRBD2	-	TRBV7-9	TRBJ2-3	TGTGCCAGCAGGCCCCGGGGGGAAGATACGCAGTATTTT	CASRPRGEDTQYF